The clone carrying this T cell receptor beta chain occurred a few times. Its antigen is still unknown. This specimen belongs to a study of T-cell reconstitution after alpha-beta-depleted transplantation in children. The study's findings and limits: Several hundred rapidly expanded clones from non-depleted graft cells reportedly supplied alpha-beta T cells about two months post-transplant. From surviving recipient T cells and thymic progenitors came the high day-60 TCRbeta diversity observed in some patients. One year post-transplant, T-cell counts and diversity were largely derived from T cells produced anew.

Unique molecular identifiers tagged the TCRbeta library. MiXCR, run by TCRdb on the PCR reads, gives a single entry per CDR3 protein. The sample has about 460,000 distinct CDR3 sequences, approximately 10% seen once; the top ten hold around 13%. The V end was cut by 1 base, the J end by 5 bases, with 19 bases between. CDR1 LGHNA and CDR2 YSLEER come from the germline V gene. The CDR3 loop spans 17 amino acids. Sequenced material: PBMCs, mostly from graft donor cells, taken 180 days after TCRalphabeta/CD19-depleted stem cell transplant. The source of this sequence is a female patient younger than 10 who had a stem cell transplant for aplastic anemia, so the T cells may come from the graft donor. This chain links TRBV4-3 with TRBJ2-3; D not certain. The CDR3 loop reads CASSQAPRPALGDTQYF. The CDR3 coding sequence is TGCGCCAGCAGCCAAGCCCCCCGCCCCGCCCTGGGAGATACGCAGTATTTT.